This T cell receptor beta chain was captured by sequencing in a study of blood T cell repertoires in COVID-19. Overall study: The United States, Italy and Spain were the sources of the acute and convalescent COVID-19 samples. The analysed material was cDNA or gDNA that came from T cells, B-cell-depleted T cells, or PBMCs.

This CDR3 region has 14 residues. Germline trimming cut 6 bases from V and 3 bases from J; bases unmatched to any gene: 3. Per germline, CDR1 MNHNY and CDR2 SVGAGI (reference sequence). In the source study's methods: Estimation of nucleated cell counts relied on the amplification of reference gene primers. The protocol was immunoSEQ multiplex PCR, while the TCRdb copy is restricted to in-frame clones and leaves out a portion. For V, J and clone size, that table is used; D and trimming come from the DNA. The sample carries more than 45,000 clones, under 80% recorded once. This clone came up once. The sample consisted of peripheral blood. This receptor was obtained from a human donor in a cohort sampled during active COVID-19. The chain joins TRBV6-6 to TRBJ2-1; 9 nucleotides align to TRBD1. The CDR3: CASSRTGDYNEQFF. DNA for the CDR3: TGTGCCAGCAGCAGGACAGGGGACTACAATGAGCAGTTCTTC.